The TCR beta chain described here comes from a study of cytomegalovirus exposure and HLA in healthy donors. PCR primers comprised 60 Vbeta and 13 Jbeta primers. Clones were read by immunoSEQ multiplex PCR, and TCRdb kept only the in-frame ones, dropping some. The table has tens of thousands of clones, 76% seen once. This clone was seen a few times. With 8 bases clipped from V and 4 bases from J, the junction kept 8 bases outside the gene matches. The V gene's germline CDR1 is SNHLY and CDR2 FYNNEI. CDR3 length: 14 amino acids. This TCR derives from a young man in good health and CMV-seronegative. Sample: PBMCs. The chain joins TRBV2 to TRBJ2-3, with 8 positions matching TRBD1. CDR3 sequence: CASSPGGDADTQYF. DNA of the CDR3: TGTGCCAGCTCCCCAGGGGGCGATGCAGATACGCAGTATTTT.